This entry concerns a single T cell receptor (beta chain). As yet, its antigen is unknown. The data were taken from a study of shared clonotypes between healthy human individuals. General study points: What limited the represented genetic and exposure-history diversity was the small number of donors. Naive subsets typically showed greater estimated richness than memory subsets.

TCRdb keeps only in-frame clones here, not all; method: immunoSEQ multiplex PCR. The repertoire holds approximately 2.5 million clones, with roughly 92% as singletons. The CDR3 is 14 amino acids. Germline CDR1 MNHEY, CDR2 SVGAGI. After removal of 4 bases from V and 7 bases from J, the junction contained 2 bases not matched to a gene. This clonotype was obtained from a man between 18 and 35 years old in good health. Sequenced material: naive CD4+ T cells sorted from blood. Noted subset: CD45RA+ positively selected. V and J are TRBV6-5 and TRBJ2-5; 14 bases are a match to TRBD2. The DNA of the CDR3 is TGTGCCAGCAGTTTGACTAGCGGGGGGGGGACCCAGTACTTC. Protein: CASSLTSGGGTQYF.